This TCR beta chain was identified during a study of T cell responses to AZD1222 COVID-19 vaccine (dated by TCRdb to the early 2020s). Regarding the complete study: TCR sequencing was performed for over 230 trial participants, of whom 200 to 220 were given two doses of AZD1222 and 26 were given two doses of MenACWY control vaccine. Trial participants were enrolled into age subgroups of 18-55, 56-69 and 70-plus years, which contained approximately 150, 28 and 58 TCR-sequenced participants, respectively.

Taken with the paper, the label for time point translates to: about 28 days (+/-7) after the second vaccine dose. Because spike-specific TCR depth and breadth did not differ between the two schedules, AZD1222 recipients who got a second dose at roughly 4 weeks were pooled with those who got a second dose at roughly 12 weeks. The vaccinee samples were drawn from two UK trials, COV001 and COV002, one of which was a single-blind randomized controlled phase 2/3 trial testing AZD1222 (ChAdOx1 nCoV-19) in healthy adults. For TCRbeta chain sequencing, PBMC samples from trial participants were taken at day 0 and at day 28 after the second dose. Sequences SGDLS (CDR1) and YYNGEE (CDR2) are obtained from the germline V gene. The CDR3 sequence holds 15 residues, the cysteine and phenylalanine included. Only the CDR3 DNA is retained, 45 bases long and in frame from the first base. V lost 4 bases and J lost 0 bases; the stretch between them is 11 bases long.

In the case of this clone: Its target antigen remains unknown. Base quality data are lacking; no much larger clone is found one base away.

General conclusions and limits of the study: Most participants were white British and females outnumbered males, and the authors suggested that clonal diversity may have been underestimated. In the small 56-69-year group, the increase in depth fell short of significance, most likely because of low power. After two AZD1222 doses, both the breadth and the depth of spike-specific TCRs were significantly higher than at day 0 and than in MenACWY recipients. Epitopes outside the regions mutated in the B.1.351 and B.1.1.7 variants were reportedly recognized by nearly half of the unique spike-specific TCRs. CD4 TCRs associated with the vaccine covered the entire spike protein, and the dominant responses were in regions 160-218 and 743-854. Because no samples from the day 14 peak response were available, repertoires could be characterized only after the peak T cell response. Only six or seven AZD1222 recipients were SARS-CoV-2 seropositive at baseline, limiting conclusions about previously exposed vaccinees.

The CDR3 regions of human TCRbeta chains were analyzed by immunosequencing. Under the source paper's analysis protocol: Repertoire TCRs were matched against a reference library of SARS-CoV-2-specific TCRs generated with the MIRA antigen-specificity platform. Breadth was defined as the fraction of unique TCRs that were SARS-CoV-2-associated, and depth was defined as the fraction of total T cells that were SARS-CoV-2-associated. Each spike-specific TCR was assigned to its reactive spike region and to a CD4 or CD8 class using the MIRA data. Log10-transformed breadth and depth values were compared by one-way ANOVA with Sidak's multiple comparisons tests. TCRdb obtained this table from immuneACCESS and retained in-frame rearrangements with V and J assigned. These tables miss some clones; where compared with another copy, unresolved V genes account for less than half of the shortfall, and the remainder is unexplained. That table furnishes V, J and clone size, whereas the DNA furnished D and trimming. The sample records around 270,000 clones, around 93% of which are singletons. Approximately 0.52% of the sample is held by the ten biggest clonotypes.

This sequence uses TRBV9 and TRBJ1-3; the D gene assignment is ambiguous. This clonotype was obtained from an adult who received the AZD1222 COVID-19 vaccine. This specimen was peripheral blood, taken 28 days after the second AZD1222 dose. The nucleotides are TGTGCCAGCAGCCCTAGGCTCGCCTCTGGAAACACCATATATTTT. It is translated as CASSPRLASGNTIYF.